This TCR beta chain was retrieved from a study of blood T cell repertoires in COVID-19. Overall study context: PBMCs, B-cell-depleted T cells, or T cells provided the cDNA or gDNA that made up the material.

V shed 3 bases and J shed 5 bases, with 8 bases lying between them. The CDR3 is 14 amino acids. In germline, CDR1 is MGHRA, CDR2 YSYEKL. Sequencing used immunoSEQ multiplex PCR; TCRdb keeps in-frame clones, though not all of them. The sample has over 250,000 clones; approximately 86% are singletons. The clonotype comes from a woman aged 18-29 years who had recovered from COVID-19. Sample: PBMCs or T cells enriched from blood (not recorded which). The chain uses TRBV4-1 and TRBJ1-6; D perhaps matches TRBD1 (5 bases). This CDR3 is CASSHWGNNSPLHF. The CDR3 region has the DNA TGCGCCAGCAGCCATTGGGGCAATAATTCACCCCTCCACTTT.